These 31 T cell receptor beta chains came from one sample sequenced in a study of shared clonotypes between healthy human individuals (dated by TCRdb to the early 2020s). The library came from the immunoSEQ multiplex PCR assay. The table comes from immuneACCESS by way of TCRdb, which keeps in-frame sequences with V and J called. Part of the clones is missing from these tables; in studies checked, under half for an unresolved V gene and the rest for unknown reasons. In this sample the table shows fewer than 1 million clones, about 96% of which occur a single time. The ten largest clones capture less than 0.3% of the sample. CD8 naive samples were CD45RO-negative cells positively selected for CCR7, giving a CD45RA+CCR7+ population that excluded TemRA cells. The specimen sequenced was naive CD8+ T cells sorted from blood. The cell subset or site tag for this specimen amounts to: CD45RA+CCR7+. All receptors derive from a young man in good health.

The rearrangement uses TRBV7-9 and TRBJ2-1; D uncertain. CDR1 is SEHNR, CDR2 FQNEAQ, per germline (reference sequence). Trimming left V 5 bases short and J 10 bases short, with 18 bases between. This CDR3 has 14 residues. Here the CDR3 DNA reads TGTGCCAGCAGCCCTCGAACGATTAACATCGAGCAGTTCTTC. It codes for CASSPRTINIEQFF.

The rearrangement uses TRBV9 and TRBJ2-2; D unclear. The V end was cut by 4 bases, the J end by 6 bases, with 13 bases between. This CDR3 region has 14 residues. Germline lookup yields CDR1 SGDLS and CDR2 YYNGEE. Written as DNA, the CDR3 is TGTGCCAGCAGCAACCCGAAAGAGCCCGGGGAGCTGTTTTTT. This codes for CASSNPKEPGELFF.

V gene TRBV27 combines with J gene TRBJ2-3; TRBD2 matches 9 bases. V trimming: 5 bases; J trimming: 5 bases; junction bases outside the gene matches: 11. Germline V CDR1 and CDR2: MNHEY, SMNVEV (reference sequence). The CDR3 length is 16 residues. The CDR3 is CASSDGASGIKDTQYF. CDR3 in DNA: TGTGCCAGCAGTGATGGGGCTAGCGGGATTAAAGATACGCAGTATTTT.

The rearrangement joins TRBV25-1 to TRBJ2-1; tentative D call: TRBD1 (6 bases). Trimming removed 1 base from V and 3 bases from J, with 13 bases in between. Germline CDR1 reads MGHDK; CDR2 reads SYGVNS. This CDR3 has 16 amino acids. The CDR3 sequence: CASSESPGHVYNEQFF. In DNA form, the CDR3 reads TGTGCCAGCAGTGAATCCCCGGGACACGTCTACAATGAGCAGTTCTTC.

This clone has only one observation. Other DNA sequences in this sample translate to the same CDR3. The rearrangement links TRBV7-9 to TRBJ2-5, with D tentatively TRBD2 (6 bases). Per the germline V gene, CDR1 is SEHNR and CDR2 is FQNEAQ (reference sequence). Trimming shortened V by 2 bases and J by 3 bases, and 7 bases separated the two germline ends. The CDR3 is made up of 13 amino acids. In DNA, the CDR3 is TGTGCCAGCAGCTTAACGGGGGAAGAGACCCAGTACTTC. Translating gives CASSLTGEETQYF.

The J gene is TRBJ1-2, the V gene TRBV7-9; the D is unclear. The CDR3 sequence is 13 residues long. Between the trimmed V and J ends, which lost 5 bases and 3 bases, there was a span of 10 bases. The germline gives CDR1 SEHNR, CDR2 FQNEAQ (reference sequence). CDR3 DNA: TGTGCCAGCAGCCTGGCCGGGTACTATGGCTACACCTTC. Translated: CASSLAGYYGYTF.

V and J are TRBV7-9 and TRBJ2-1; 9 positions match TRBD1. J lost 3 bases, V lost 3 bases, and 6 bases had no gene match. The CDR3 length is 16 residues. CDR1 and CDR2 (germline): SEHNR, FQNEAQ (reference sequence). CDR3 sequence: CASSLIPGQGYNEQFF. In DNA, the CDR3 is TGTGCCAGCAGCTTGATCCCGGGACAGGGCTACAATGAGCAGTTCTTC.

The chain has TRBV7-8 and TRBJ2-5; 7 nucleotides agree with TRBD1. In germline, CDR1 is SGHVS, CDR2 FQNEAQ. The CDR3 runs to 18 residues. V was pared by 5 bases and J by 1 base, with 16 bases of the junction left unmatched. The CDR3 DNA reads as TGTGCCAGCAGCGATACACCACGACAGGGTTTCTTCCAAGAGACCCAGTACTTC. Protein: CASSDTPRQGFFQETQYF.

The chain uses TRBV19 and TRBJ2-7, with 9 bases that match TRBD1. The CDR3 totals 14 residues. Per the germline V gene, CDR1 is LNHDA and CDR2 is SQIVND (reference sequence). Germline trimming cut 5 bases from V and 2 bases from J; bases unmatched to any gene: 4. The CDR3 sequence is CASSSGTGTYEQYF. The DNA for the CDR3 is TGTGCCAGTAGTTCCGGGACAGGGACCTACGAGCAGTACTTC. The variable domain in full, with the rest retrieved from reference TRBV19 and TRBJ2-7, is DGGITQSPKYLFRKEGQNVTLSCEQNLNHDAMYWYRQDPGQGLRLIYYSQIVNDFQKGDIAEGYSVSREKKESFPLTVTSAQKNPTAFYLCASSSGTGTYEQYFGPGTRLTVT.

This clone showed up just once. This chain connects TRBV5-4 to TRBJ2-7; the D call may be TRBD1 or TRBD2 (5 bases each). The CDR3 has 14 amino acids. Trimming left V 10 bases short and J 1 base short, with 18 bases between. The germline CDR1 and CDR2 sequences are SGHNT and YYREEE (reference sequence). DNA for the CDR3: TGTGCCGCCTCCTCGAACGAGGGGTCCTACGAGCAGTACTTC. It specifies CAASSNEGSYEQYF.

This chain links TRBV2 with TRBJ2-2, with D perhaps being TRBD1 or TRBD2 (6 bases each). Germline CDR1 SNHLY, CDR2 FYNNEI. This CDR3 comprises 16 residues. Trimming removed 6 bases at V and 6 bases at J, with 20 bases between. The CDR3 spells CASSPDGSRGAGELFF. Written as DNA, the CDR3 is TGTGCCAGCAGCCCCGACGGCTCGAGGGGGGCCGGGGAGCTGTTTTTT.

CDR3 protein: CASSRITGDNEQFF. CDR3 in DNA: TGTGCCAGCAGCCGAATAACAGGGGACAATGAGCAGTTCTTC. V and J are TRBV7-9 and TRBJ2-1; 7 bases are shared with TRBD1. From germline, CDR1 is SEHNR and CDR2 FQNEAQ (reference sequence). The length of the CDR3 is 14 residues. J lost 5 bases, V lost 5 bases, and 6 bases had no gene match.

The chain employs TRBV19 and TRBJ1-4; D not certain. Trimming stripped 0 bases from V and 8 bases from J, with 10 bases between. Germline V gene data show CDR1 as LNHDA and CDR2 as SQIVND (reference sequence). This CDR3 is 14 amino acids long. Here the CDR3 reads CASSIEAWAEKLFF. The CDR3 DNA follows: TGTGCCAGTAGTATAGAAGCGTGGGCGGAAAAACTGTTTTTT.

This chain connects TRBV18 to TRBJ2-2, with TRBD1 matching over 7 bases. Germline-derived CDR1 and CDR2 are KGHSH and LQKENI. Unmatched junction bases numbered 7, after V lost 3 bases and J lost 0 bases. This CDR3 region has 17 residues. CDR3 nucleotides: TGTGCCAGCTCACCCGAGTTGACAGGGCCGAACACCGGGGAGCTGTTTTTT. Its translation is CASSPELTGPNTGELFF. The full variable domain, in which reference TRBV18 and TRBJ2-2 provide the parts outside the CDR3, is NAGVMQNPRHLVRRRGQEARLRCSPMKGHSHVYWYRQLPEEGLKFMVYLQKENIIDESGMPKERFSAEFPKEGPSILRIQQVVRGDSAAYFCASSPELTGPNTGELFFGEGSRLTVL.

V is TRBV29-1 and J is TRBJ2-1, with 9 bases fitting TRBD2. The CDR3 totals 16 residues. CDR1 is SQVTM, CDR2 ANQGSEA, per germline. Trimming removed 3 bases from V and 9 bases from J; junction bases left unmatched: 15. The CDR3 here is CSVDSGRGSGSAEQFF. In DNA, the CDR3 is TGCAGCGTTGACTCAGGGCGTGGTAGCGGGAGTGCTGAGCAGTTCTTC.

This rearrangement joins TRBV7-2 to TRBJ2-1, with D possibly TRBD2 on 6 matching bases. The CDR3 loop spans 16 amino acids. From germline, CDR1 is SGHTA and CDR2 FQGNSA. The V end lost 2 bases, the J end lost 8 bases, and 19 bases lay between the germline ends. The CDR3 DNA is TGTGCCAGCAGCTTATTCCCGGGCCGGAGGGGCGATGAGCAGTTCTTC. Translating gives CASSLFPGRRGDEQFF.

CDR3 in amino acids: CSVETTSSYEQYF. In DNA, the CDR3 is TGCAGCGTTGAAACTACTAGTTCCTACGAGCAGTACTTC. The rearrangement uses TRBV29-1 and TRBJ2-7; tentative D call: TRBD2 (5 bases). The CDR3 has 13 residues. Germline V gene sequence: CDR1 SQVTM, CDR2 ANQGSEA. Trimming cost V 2 bases and J 1 base, with 9 bases left between them.

This chain uses TRBV14 with TRBJ2-2, with 10 bases identical to TRBD2. V gave up 1 base and J gave up 8 bases; unmatched junction bases: 4. Germline CDR1 reads SGHDN; CDR2 reads FVKESK. The CDR3 length is 15 residues. The CDR3 DNA follows: TGTGCCAGCAGCCAAGTTAGCGGGAGGTCGGGGGAGCTGTTTTTT. Protein product: CASSQVSGRSGELFF.

The chain uses TRBV6-6 and TRBJ2-7; 9 nucleotides align to TRBD1. Germline V gene lookup returns CDR1 MNHNY and CDR2 SVGAGI (reference sequence). The V segment lost 6 bases and the J segment 7 bases; nucleotides outside the gene matches: 10. The CDR3 runs to 14 residues. The CDR3 DNA sequence: TGTGCCAGCAGACCCGGGACAGGGCGGGAAGAGCAGTACTTC. Its protein is CASRPGTGREEQYF.

The V call is TRBV7-2, the J call TRBJ2-1; unclear D gene. The germline CDR1 and CDR2 sequences are SGHTA and FQGNSA. There are 13 residues in the CDR3. The V gene lost 1 base and the J gene lost 6 bases, with 7 bases spanning the gap. CDR3 DNA: TGTGCCAGCAGCTTAGGTAGTGCCAATGAGCAGTTCTTC. As protein: CASSLGSANEQFF.

This chain uses TRBV4-1 with TRBJ1-5; D may be TRBD1 (5 bases). CDR1 and CDR2 from the germline V gene are MGHRA and YSYEKL. This CDR3 is 17 amino acids long. The V and J ends lost 0 bases and 2 bases respectively, with 14 bases between them. The CDR3 loop is CASSQDLAGVGNQPQHF. CDR3 nucleotides: TGCGCCAGCAGCCAAGATCTTGCGGGGGTTGGCAATCAGCCCCAGCATTTT.

This chain links TRBV29-1 with TRBJ1-2, with D possibly matching TRBD1 (6 bases). The V and J ends lost 4 bases and 0 bases respectively, with 18 bases between them. The V gene's germline CDR1 is SQVTM and CDR2 ANQGSEA. CDR3 length: 16 amino acids. CDR3 sequence reads: CSVAGVDFTSNYGYTF. For the CDR3, the DNA is TGCAGCGTTGCAGGGGTGGACTTCACCTCTAACTATGGCTACACCTTC.

The J gene is TRBJ2-1, the V gene TRBV7-8; D perhaps matches TRBD1 (5 bases). The CDR3 runs to 19 residues. V dropped 1 base and J dropped 0 bases, with 19 bases sitting between them. Germline values: CDR1 SGHVS, CDR2 FQNEAQ. The CDR3 DNA is TGTGCCAGCAGCTTAGAAGGGGCCGGACCTTGGGGCTCCTACAATGAGCAGTTCTTC. It is translated as CASSLEGAGPWGSYNEQFF.

This chain links TRBV19 with TRBJ2-7; 7 positions agree with TRBD1. Losses at the gene ends were 5 bases for V and 2 bases for J; bases not matched to a gene: 9. The V gene's germline CDR1 is LNHDA and CDR2 SQIVND (reference sequence). The CDR3 has 15 amino acids. The CDR3, as DNA: TGTGCCAGTAGTCCCGCTACAGGGGCCCCCTACGAGCAGTACTTC. This codes for CASSPATGAPYEQYF. Drawing the rest from reference TRBV19 and TRBJ2-7, the complete variable domain is DGGITQSPKYLFRKEGQNVTLSCEQNLNHDAMYWYRQDPGQGLRLIYYSQIVNDFQKGDIAEGYSVSREKKESFPLTVTSAQKNPTAFYLCASSPATGAPYEQYFGPGTRLTVT.

V is TRBV7-9 and J is TRBJ2-5, with D perhaps being TRBD1 or TRBD2 (5 bases each). CDR3 length: 14 residues. Germline-derived CDR1 and CDR2 are SEHNR and FQNEAQ (reference sequence). V lost 5 bases, J lost 5 bases, and 15 bases lay in between. CDR3 amino acids: CASSRRDPPETQYF. CDR3 sequence (DNA): TGTGCCAGCAGCCGCCGGGACCCTCCCGAGACCCAGTACTTC.

The V call is TRBV9, the J call TRBJ2-7; D is unclear. Germline values: CDR1 SGDLS, CDR2 YYNGEE. V dropped 3 bases and J dropped 3 bases, with 16 bases sitting between them. This CDR3 region has 15 residues. In nucleotides, the CDR3 is TGTGCCAGCAGCGCCAGTTCAGCGCGCGACTACGAGCAGTACTTC. Translated: CASSASSARDYEQYF.

The chain links TRBV5-4 to TRBJ2-3; 9 bases fit TRBD1. The V gene end was trimmed by 3 bases and the J gene end by 3 bases; junction bases not matched to a gene: 5. Germline V lookup: CDR1 SGHNT, CDR2 YYREEE (reference sequence). The CDR3 is 15 amino acids. Written as DNA, the CDR3 is TGTGCCAGCAGCTCATCGGGACAGGGAACAGATACGCAGTATTTT. As protein: CASSSSGQGTDTQYF.

The rearrangement joins TRBV2 to TRBJ2-1, with no clear D. This CDR3 is 11 amino acids long. Per the germline V gene, CDR1 is SNHLY and CDR2 is FYNNEI. Trimming took off 10 bases at V and 4 bases at J, with 8 bases between the two ends. This CDR3 reads CATLRYNEQFF. The CDR3, as DNA: TGTGCCACTCTGAGGTACAATGAGCAGTTCTTC.

The chain recombines TRBV15 with TRBJ2-1; no firm D call. Germline CDR1 is LNHNV and CDR2 is YYDKDF (reference sequence). The CDR3 is 14 residues long. With 8 bases removed from V and 7 bases from J, the gap between germline ends came to 18 bases. In DNA, the CDR3 is TGTGCCACCGGCGCGGATGGGGATGGGAATGAGCAGTTCTTC. Translated, it gives CATGADGDGNEQFF.

The V gene is TRBV29-1, the J gene TRBJ2-7; D not resolved. The CDR3 totals 12 residues. Deletions cut 5 bases from V and 2 bases from J, with 10 bases between. Germline values: CDR1 SQVTM, CDR2 ANQGSEA. The CDR3 sequence: CSVIQQPYEQYF. CDR3 DNA: TGCAGCGTTATTCAACAACCCTACGAGCAGTACTTC.

The chain couples TRBV5-4 to TRBJ1-1; TRBD1 matches at 12 bases. Germline V gives CDR1 SGHNT, CDR2 YYREEE (reference sequence). The CDR3 length is 14 residues. J was trimmed by 4 bases and V by 3 bases; bases with no gene match: 1. CDR3 bases: TGTGCCAGCAGCTGGGGACAGGGGGCCACTGAAGCTTTCTTT. It encodes CASSWGQGATEAFF.